The TCR beta chain described here comes from a study of cytomegalovirus exposure and HLA in healthy donors. The study's findings and limits: Apparent HLA restriction characterized most CMV-associated TCR beta chains in a later analysis. In a later analysis, TCR beta V- and J-gene trimming was associated with a missense DCLRE1C variant. The study flagged around 160 TCR beta chains as cytomegalovirus-associated.

The germline CDR1 and CDR2 sequences are MNHEY and SVGAGI. CDR3 length: 12 residues. The V end lost 10 bases, the J end lost 0 bases, and 7 bases lay between the germline ends. Amplification used 60 Vbeta primers and 13 Jbeta primers. Measured with immunoSEQ multiplex PCR; TCRdb has only the in-frame clones, and not every one. The table lists some 200,000 clones, about four fifths of them singletons. On this clone itself: Its specificity is unknown.

The sample taken for sequencing was PBMCs. The chain carries TRBV6-5 and TRBJ1-3; D is unclear. The TCR comes from a woman aged 45-60 years in good health and CMV-seronegative. The CDR3, as DNA: TGTGCCACTGGGAGCTCTGGAAACACCATATATTTT. This encodes CATGSSGNTIYF.